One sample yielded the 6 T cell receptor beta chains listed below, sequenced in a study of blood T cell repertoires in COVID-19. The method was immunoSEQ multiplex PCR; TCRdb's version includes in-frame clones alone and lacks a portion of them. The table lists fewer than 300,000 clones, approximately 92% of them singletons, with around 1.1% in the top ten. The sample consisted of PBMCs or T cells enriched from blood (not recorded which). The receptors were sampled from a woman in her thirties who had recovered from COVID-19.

The CDR3 DNA sequence: TGTGCCAGCAGCTTAGCGATAGCGGGAGGGCCCGCTACCTACAATGAGCAGTTCTTC. The encoded protein is CASSLAIAGGPATYNEQFF. The gene calls are TRBV13 and TRBJ2-1; 11 bases agree with TRBD2. The CDR3 consists of 19 residues. Unmatched junction bases numbered 10, after V lost 1 base and J lost 2 bases. The germline V gene encodes CDR1 PRHDT and CDR2 FYEKMQ (reference sequence).

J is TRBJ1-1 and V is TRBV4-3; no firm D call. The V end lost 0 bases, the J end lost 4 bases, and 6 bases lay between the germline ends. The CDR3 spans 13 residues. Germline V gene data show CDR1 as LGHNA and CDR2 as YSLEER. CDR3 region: CASSQDHFTEAFF. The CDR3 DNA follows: TGCGCCAGCAGCCAAGATCATTTCACTGAAGCTTTCTTT.

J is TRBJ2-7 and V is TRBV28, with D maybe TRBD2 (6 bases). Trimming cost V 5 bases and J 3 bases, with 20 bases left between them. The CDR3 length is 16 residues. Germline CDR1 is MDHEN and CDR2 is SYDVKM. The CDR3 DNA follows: TGTGCCAGCAGTCGTTCACCGGGACTGAGGGTCTACGAGCAGTACTTC. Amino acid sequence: CASSRSPGLRVYEQYF.

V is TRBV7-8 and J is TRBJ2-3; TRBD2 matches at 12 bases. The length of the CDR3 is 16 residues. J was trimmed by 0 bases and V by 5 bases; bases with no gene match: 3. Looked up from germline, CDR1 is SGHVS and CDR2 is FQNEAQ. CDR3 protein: CASSPTSGGSTDTQYF. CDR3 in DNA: TGTGCCAGCAGCCCTACTAGCGGGGGGAGCACAGATACGCAGTATTTT.

The CDR3 region is CASSVGGTEDYEQYF. CDR3 DNA: TGTGCCAGCAGCGTAGGGGGGACAGAGGACTACGAGCAGTACTTC. The rearrangement joins TRBV9 to TRBJ2-7; TRBD1 matches at 7 bases. The CDR3 is 15 residues long. Germline-derived CDR1 and CDR2 are SGDLS and YYNGEE. V shed 0 bases and J 3 bases; nucleotides not matched to a gene: 6.

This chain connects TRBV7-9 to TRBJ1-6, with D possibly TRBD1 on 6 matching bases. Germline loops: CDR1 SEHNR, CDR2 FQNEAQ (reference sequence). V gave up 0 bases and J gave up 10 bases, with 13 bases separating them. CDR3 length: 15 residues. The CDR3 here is CASSLAGQGQSPLHF. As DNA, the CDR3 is TGTGCCAGCAGCTTAGCGGGGCAGGGACAATCACCCCTCCACTTT.